Listed below are T cell receptor beta chains from one sample, sequenced in a study of cytomegalovirus exposure and HLA in healthy donors. Data came from immunoSEQ multiplex PCR; TCRdb stores just in-frame clones and leaves some out. The sample contains tens of thousands of clones, roughly 90% of which appear only once. Sequencing used PBMCs. All receptors derive from a young man in good health and CMV-seropositive. Both conserved end residues are trimmed from each CDR3. Fields, in order: V gene, CDR3 protein.

TRBV10-3 AIKGRDDEKLF
TRBV9 ASSVNPGTAYNEQF
TRBV7-8 ASSQGLGQGRNEQY
TRBV6-1 ASSLRGGNAEAF
TRBV7-3 ASSLGGGAGDTQY
TRBV29-1 SVVRTTGRAF
TRBV18 ASSHPEGLTYEQY
TRBV5-1 ASSPSQGRGTGELF
TRBV7-9 ASTPPLSHTQY
TRBV5-1 ASTEFANTGELF
TRBV4-3 ASSLDTGIQETQY
TRBV13 ASSLGQPNTEAF
TRBV29-1 SVLAGGEQF
TRBV5-6 ASATRGAGYEETQY
TRBV25-1 ASSETRKGGAGNTIY
TRBV28 ASSKGGVSLGYT
TRBV5-4 ASSKGTAYEQY